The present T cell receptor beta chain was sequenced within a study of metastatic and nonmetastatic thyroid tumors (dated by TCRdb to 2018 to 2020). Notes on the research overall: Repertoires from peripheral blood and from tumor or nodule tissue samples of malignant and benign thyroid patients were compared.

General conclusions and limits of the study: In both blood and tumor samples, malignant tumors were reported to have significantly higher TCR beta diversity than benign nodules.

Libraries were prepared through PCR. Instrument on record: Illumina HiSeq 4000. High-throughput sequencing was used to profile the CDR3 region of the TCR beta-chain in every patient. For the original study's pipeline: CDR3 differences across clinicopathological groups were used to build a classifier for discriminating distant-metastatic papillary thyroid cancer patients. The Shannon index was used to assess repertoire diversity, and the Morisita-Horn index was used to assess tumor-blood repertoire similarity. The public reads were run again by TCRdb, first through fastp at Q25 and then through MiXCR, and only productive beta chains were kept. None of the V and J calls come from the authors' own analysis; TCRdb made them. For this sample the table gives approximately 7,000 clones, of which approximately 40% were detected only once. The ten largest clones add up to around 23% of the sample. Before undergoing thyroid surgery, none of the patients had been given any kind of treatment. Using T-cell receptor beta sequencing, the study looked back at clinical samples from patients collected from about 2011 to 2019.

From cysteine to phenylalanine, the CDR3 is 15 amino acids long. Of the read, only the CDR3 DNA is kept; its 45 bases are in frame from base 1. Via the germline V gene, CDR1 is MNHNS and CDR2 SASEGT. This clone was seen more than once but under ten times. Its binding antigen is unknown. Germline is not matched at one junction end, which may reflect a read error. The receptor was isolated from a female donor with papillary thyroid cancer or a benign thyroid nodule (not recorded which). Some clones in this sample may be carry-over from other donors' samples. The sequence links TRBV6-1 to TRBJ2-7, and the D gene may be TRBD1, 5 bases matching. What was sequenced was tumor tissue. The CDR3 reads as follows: CSSSQDSASSYEQYF. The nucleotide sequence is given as TGTTCCAGCAGCCAAGACAGCGCTAGCTCCTACGAGCAGTACTTC.